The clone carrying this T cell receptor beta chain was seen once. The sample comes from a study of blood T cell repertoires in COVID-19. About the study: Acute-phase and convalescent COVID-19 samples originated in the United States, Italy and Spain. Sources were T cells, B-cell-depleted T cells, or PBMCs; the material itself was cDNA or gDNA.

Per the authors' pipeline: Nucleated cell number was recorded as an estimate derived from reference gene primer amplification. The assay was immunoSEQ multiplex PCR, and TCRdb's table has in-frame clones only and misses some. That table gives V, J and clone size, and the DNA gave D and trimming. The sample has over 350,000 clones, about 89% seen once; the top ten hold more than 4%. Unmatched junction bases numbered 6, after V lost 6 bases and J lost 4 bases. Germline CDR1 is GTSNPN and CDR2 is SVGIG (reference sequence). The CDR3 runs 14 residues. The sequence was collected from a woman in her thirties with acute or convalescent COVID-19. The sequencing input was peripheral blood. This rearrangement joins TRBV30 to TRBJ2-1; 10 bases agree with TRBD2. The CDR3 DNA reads TGTGCCTGCAATCTAGCGGGGGCTTACAATGAGCAGTTCTTC. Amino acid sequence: CACNLAGAYNEQFF.